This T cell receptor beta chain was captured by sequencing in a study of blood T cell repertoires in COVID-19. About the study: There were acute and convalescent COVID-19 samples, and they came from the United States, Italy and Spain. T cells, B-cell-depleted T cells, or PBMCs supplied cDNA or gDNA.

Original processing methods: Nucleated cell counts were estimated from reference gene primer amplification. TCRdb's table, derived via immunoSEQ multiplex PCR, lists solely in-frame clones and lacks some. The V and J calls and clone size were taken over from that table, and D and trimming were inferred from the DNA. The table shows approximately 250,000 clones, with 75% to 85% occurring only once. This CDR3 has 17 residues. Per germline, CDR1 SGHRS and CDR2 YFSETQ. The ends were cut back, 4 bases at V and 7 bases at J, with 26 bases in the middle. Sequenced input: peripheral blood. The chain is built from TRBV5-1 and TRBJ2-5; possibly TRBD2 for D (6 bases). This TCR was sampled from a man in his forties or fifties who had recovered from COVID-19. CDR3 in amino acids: CASSRSEDRAGGGTQYF. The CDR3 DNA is TGCGCCAGCAGCCGCTCTGAGGACCGAGCCGGGGGTGGGACCCAGTACTTC.